This is a list of T cell receptor beta chains from one sample in a study of cytomegalovirus exposure and HLA in healthy donors. Clones were sequenced by immunoSEQ multiplex PCR, and TCRdb holds only the in-frame ones, with some missing. The data show some 150,000 clones, with less than 90% seen just once and 4.5% held by the top ten. The sequencing sample was made of PBMCs. These receptors were taken from a woman between 50 and 59 years old in good health and CMV-seropositive. Both conserved end residues are part of each CDR3. Each record gives: V gene, D gene, clone size, J gene, CDR3 DNA, CDR3 protein. The D gene is left open where the match is weak. Size is stated for part of the rows, as once, few or many counts, or as a class when the clone is expanded.

v_gene: TRBV10-3; d_gene: TRBD1; abundance: -; j_gene: TRBJ2-1; CDR3nt: TGTGCCATCAGTGATGGGACAGCCGCGCCTCACAATGAGCAGTTCTTC; CDR3aa: CAISDGTAAPHNEQFF
v_gene: TRBV4-2; d_gene: -; abundance: few; j_gene: TRBJ2-6; CDR3nt: TGTGCCAGCAGCCAAGGCGTGCGGGGCAGCTCTGGGGCCAACGTCCTGACTTTC; CDR3aa: CASSQGVRGSSGANVLTF
v_gene: TRBV9; d_gene: -; abundance: -; j_gene: TRBJ2-1; CDR3nt: TGTGCCAGCAGCGTAGGGGGTAGCGCTTATTACAATGAGCAGTTCTTC; CDR3aa: CASSVGGSAYYNEQFF
v_gene: TRBV7-9; d_gene: -; abundance: -; j_gene: TRBJ2-5; CDR3nt: TGTGCCAGCAGCTTAGTCGGAGAGACCCAGTACTTC; CDR3aa: CASSLVGETQYF
v_gene: TRBV6-5; d_gene: -; abundance: -; j_gene: TRBJ2-7; CDR3nt: TGTGCCAGCAGTTACGGGGCCAGGCCATACGAGCAGTACTTC; CDR3aa: CASSYGARPYEQYF
v_gene: TRBV29-1; d_gene: -; abundance: -; j_gene: TRBJ2-7; CDR3nt: TGCAGCGTCGCGCTTTTGGGGGGTCCCAACGAGCAGTACTTC; CDR3aa: CSVALLGGPNEQYF
v_gene: TRBV5-1; d_gene: TRBD2; abundance: -; j_gene: TRBJ2-3; CDR3nt: TGCGCCAGCAGCTTTAGCGGGAGGGCCACAGATACGCAGTATTTT; CDR3aa: CASSFSGRATDTQYF
v_gene: TRBV28; d_gene: -; abundance: -; j_gene: TRBJ1-2; CDR3nt: TGTGCCAGCAGGGGCGGGGCTAACTATGGCTACACCTTC; CDR3aa: CASRGGANYGYTF
v_gene: TRBV7-2; d_gene: -; abundance: -; j_gene: TRBJ2-7; CDR3nt: TGTGCCAGCAGCTTAGGGGCGGGGAATCGGGGAGAGCAGTACTTC; CDR3aa: CASSLGAGNRGEQYF
v_gene: TRBV5-5; d_gene: TRBD1; abundance: -; j_gene: TRBJ2-2; CDR3nt: TGTGCCAGCAGCTTCGGGACAGTTAACACCGGGGAGCTGTTTTTT; CDR3aa: CASSFGTVNTGELFF
v_gene: TRBV2; d_gene: -; abundance: -; j_gene: TRBJ2-5; CDR3nt: TGTGCCAGCAACGACAGGACGCAAGAGACCCAGTACTTC; CDR3aa: CASNDRTQETQYF
v_gene: TRBV11-3; d_gene: TRBD2; abundance: -; j_gene: TRBJ2-2; CDR3nt: TGTGCCAGCAGCTCGGGGGGACTAGCGGGAGGGGCCGGGGAGCTGTTTTTT; CDR3aa: CASSSGGLAGGAGELFF
v_gene: TRBV21-1; d_gene: -; abundance: -; j_gene: TRBJ1-2; CDR3nt: TGTGCCATCACATGGGTACAGGCTAACTATGGCTACACCTTC; CDR3aa: CAITWVQANYGYTF
v_gene: TRBV9; d_gene: TRBD2; abundance: -; j_gene: TRBJ2-7; CDR3nt: TGTGCCAGCAGCGTTTCTAGCGGGGGCTACGAGCAGTACTTC; CDR3aa: CASSVSSGGYEQYF
v_gene: TRBV7-9; d_gene: -; abundance: -; j_gene: TRBJ2-7; CDR3nt: TGTGCCAGCAGCTACCGGGACAAACTCTACGAGCAGTACTTC; CDR3aa: CASSYRDKLYEQYF
v_gene: TRBV29-1; d_gene: TRBD1; abundance: -; j_gene: TRBJ2-7; CDR3nt: TGCAGCGCGCAATCGGGACAGGGGGCACGGGAGCAGTACTTC; CDR3aa: CSAQSGQGAREQYF
v_gene: TRBV7-2; d_gene: -; abundance: -; j_gene: TRBJ1-5; CDR3nt: TGTGCCAGCAGCCCCCCGCCGGGCAATCAGCCCCAGCATTTT; CDR3aa: CASSPPPGNQPQHF
v_gene: TRBV6-1; d_gene: -; abundance: -; j_gene: TRBJ2-7; CDR3nt: TGTGCCAGCAGTGAAATCCCGGGCGAGCAGTACTTC; CDR3aa: CASSEIPGEQYF
v_gene: TRBV14; d_gene: -; abundance: -; j_gene: TRBJ1-2; CDR3nt: TGTGCCAGCAGCCAAGGTCTCAGGGTAATCGGCTACACCTTC; CDR3aa: CASSQGLRVIGYTF
v_gene: TRBV7-2; d_gene: TRBD2; abundance: -; j_gene: TRBJ2-1; CDR3nt: TGTGCCAGCAGCTTAGCGGGACTAGCGGACCAGTTCTTC; CDR3aa: CASSLAGLADQFF
v_gene: TRBV7-8; d_gene: TRBD2; abundance: -; j_gene: TRBJ2-7; CDR3nt: TGTGCCAGCAGCCGAAACCCCCTCGGGAGCGGGAGTTACGAGCAGTACTTC; CDR3aa: CASSRNPLGSGSYEQYF
v_gene: TRBV19; d_gene: -; abundance: -; j_gene: TRBJ1-1; CDR3nt: TGTGCCAGTAGTATCGGGGAGTTGAACACTGAAGCTTTCTTT; CDR3aa: CASSIGELNTEAFF
v_gene: TRBV28; d_gene: -; abundance: -; j_gene: TRBJ1-3; CDR3nt: TGTGCCAGCAGTTTGGGTGGCAGGCTCTCTGGAAACACCATATATTTT; CDR3aa: CASSLGGRLSGNTIYF
v_gene: TRBV27; d_gene: -; abundance: -; j_gene: TRBJ1-4; CDR3nt: TGTGCCAGCTCAGGAATGGGAAAAAGAAGGGGAGAAAAACTGTTTTTT; CDR3aa: CASSGMGKRRGEKLFF
v_gene: TRBV19; d_gene: -; abundance: once; j_gene: TRBJ1-2; CDR3nt: TGTGCCAGTAGCTCAGGATTTGGTTTTGGCTACACCTTC; CDR3aa: CASSSGFGFGYTF
v_gene: TRBV9; d_gene: TRBD1; abundance: -; j_gene: TRBJ1-3; CDR3nt: TGTGCCAGCAGCGGAGGACAGGGTAGTGGATACACCATATATTTT; CDR3aa: CASSGGQGSGYTIYF
v_gene: TRBV29-1; d_gene: TRBD2; abundance: -; j_gene: TRBJ2-1; CDR3nt: TGCAGCGCAAAAACCAGCGGGAGGGCCGTCGAGCAGTTCTTC; CDR3aa: CSAKTSGRAVEQFF
v_gene: TRBV7-2; d_gene: -; abundance: -; j_gene: TRBJ2-3; CDR3nt: TGTGCCAGCAGCTTAGATCCGAGCACAGATACGCAGTATTTT; CDR3aa: CASSLDPSTDTQYF
v_gene: TRBV2; d_gene: TRBD2; abundance: -; j_gene: TRBJ2-1; CDR3nt: TGTGCCAGCAGTTTCGGGACTAGCGGATACAATGAGCAGTTCTTC; CDR3aa: CASSFGTSGYNEQFF
v_gene: TRBV18; d_gene: TRBD2; abundance: once; j_gene: TRBJ2-7; CDR3nt: TGTGCCAGCTCGACTAGCGGGAGAACTGACGAGCAGTACTTC; CDR3aa: CASSTSGRTDEQYF
v_gene: TRBV19; d_gene: TRBD2; abundance: -; j_gene: TRBJ2-5; CDR3nt: TGTGCCAGTAGTCCAGGGACTAGCGGGAGTATAATGTCCGAGACCCAGTACTTC; CDR3aa: CASSPGTSGSIMSETQYF
v_gene: TRBV19; d_gene: TRBD2; abundance: once; j_gene: TRBJ2-3; CDR3nt: TGTGCCAGTAGTATGACTAGCGTCTCAGATACGCAGTATTTT; CDR3aa: CASSMTSVSDTQYF
v_gene: TRBV18; d_gene: -; abundance: -; j_gene: TRBJ1-1; CDR3nt: TGTGCCAGCTCACCGAGGGGGAAGGATGAAGCTTTCTTT; CDR3aa: CASSPRGKDEAFF
v_gene: TRBV7-9; d_gene: -; abundance: -; j_gene: TRBJ2-3; CDR3nt: TGTGCCAGCAGCCAAGCATTCGCGGCCCTTAGCACAGATACGCAGTATTTT; CDR3aa: CASSQAFAALSTDTQYF
v_gene: TRBV27; d_gene: TRBD2; abundance: -; j_gene: TRBJ2-4; CDR3nt: TGTGCCAGCAGTTCCCGACTAGCGGGAGGTCAGGTAGCCAAAAACATTCAGTACTTC; CDR3aa: CASSSRLAGGQVAKNIQYF
v_gene: TRBV29-1; d_gene: -; abundance: -; j_gene: TRBJ1-1; CDR3nt: TGCAGCGTTGTACCTAAAAACACTGAAGCTTTCTTT; CDR3aa: CSVVPKNTEAFF
v_gene: TRBV7-8; d_gene: TRBD1; abundance: -; j_gene: TRBJ2-7; CDR3nt: TGTGCCAGCAGCTTAGCCGGGACAGCCTCCTACGAGCAGTACTTC; CDR3aa: CASSLAGTASYEQYF
v_gene: TRBV4-1; d_gene: TRBD1; abundance: -; j_gene: TRBJ1-2; CDR3nt: TGCGCCAGCAGCCTTACAGGGGGACGGGACGGCTACACCTTC; CDR3aa: CASSLTGGRDGYTF
v_gene: TRBV28; d_gene: -; abundance: -; j_gene: TRBJ2-2; CDR3nt: TGTGCCAGCAGCCAAAGCGGCTTCACCGGGGAGCTGTTTTTT; CDR3aa: CASSQSGFTGELFF
v_gene: TRBV7-6; d_gene: -; abundance: -; j_gene: TRBJ2-5; CDR3nt: TGTGCCAGCAGCTTCAATACTCCCCAAGAGACCCAGTACTTC; CDR3aa: CASSFNTPQETQYF
v_gene: TRBV7-6; d_gene: -; abundance: -; j_gene: TRBJ2-3; CDR3nt: TGTGCCAGCAGCTTGTCCGGGATGGCCACAGATACGCAGTATTTT; CDR3aa: CASSLSGMATDTQYF
v_gene: TRBV5-1; d_gene: -; abundance: -; j_gene: TRBJ2-1; CDR3nt: TGCGCCAGCAGCTTGGGTTACGGGTCAGATGAGCAGTTCTTC; CDR3aa: CASSLGYGSDEQFF
v_gene: TRBV18; d_gene: -; abundance: -; j_gene: TRBJ1-4; CDR3nt: TGTGCCAGCTCACGTCAGTCGACAAATAATGAAAAACTGTTTTTT; CDR3aa: CASSRQSTNNEKLFF
v_gene: TRBV6-1; d_gene: -; abundance: -; j_gene: TRBJ2-5; CDR3nt: TGTGCCAGCAGTGACGGACAGACCACTGAGGAGACCCAGTACTTC; CDR3aa: CASSDGQTTEETQYF
v_gene: TRBV5-8; d_gene: -; abundance: -; j_gene: TRBJ2-5; CDR3nt: TGTGCCAGCAGCCGAACTGGACAGAAGTACGACTTC; CDR3aa: CASSRTGQKYDF
v_gene: TRBV9; d_gene: -; abundance: -; j_gene: TRBJ2-5; CDR3nt: TGTGCCAGCAGCGTAGCGTCTCTCGAGACCCAGTACTTC; CDR3aa: CASSVASLETQYF
v_gene: TRBV6-5; d_gene: TRBD1; abundance: -; j_gene: TRBJ2-7; CDR3nt: TGTGCCAGCAGTTACAATTTAGGGACAGCCGTGGGGGAGCAGTACTTC; CDR3aa: CASSYNLGTAVGEQYF
v_gene: TRBV7-3; d_gene: TRBD1; abundance: -; j_gene: TRBJ1-2; CDR3nt: TGTGCCAGCAGCCGCGCCGGGACAGGGCCCTATGGCTACACCTTC; CDR3aa: CASSRAGTGPYGYTF
v_gene: TRBV28; d_gene: -; abundance: -; j_gene: TRBJ1-1; CDR3nt: TGTGCCAGCAGTCCGACCGGGATCGGGCGTTGGACTGAAGCTTTCTTT; CDR3aa: CASSPTGIGRWTEAFF
v_gene: TRBV28; d_gene: -; abundance: -; j_gene: TRBJ1-6; CDR3nt: TGTGCCAGCAGTTCCCCGACAGCACACTATAATTCACCCCTCCACTTT; CDR3aa: CASSSPTAHYNSPLHF
v_gene: TRBV7-3; d_gene: -; abundance: -; j_gene: TRBJ2-1; CDR3nt: TGTGCCAGCAGCTTAAGAAGCGCCTCCTACAATGAGCAGTTCTTC; CDR3aa: CASSLRSASYNEQFF
v_gene: TRBV7-9; d_gene: TRBD1; abundance: -; j_gene: TRBJ2-5; CDR3nt: TGTGCCAGCAGCTTAACAGGGGGACAAGAGACCCAGTACTTC; CDR3aa: CASSLTGGQETQYF
v_gene: TRBV29-1; d_gene: -; abundance: -; j_gene: TRBJ2-1; CDR3nt: TGCAGCGTTGCCCTTTATAGCAGCGCCAATGAGCAGTTCTTC; CDR3aa: CSVALYSSANEQFF
v_gene: TRBV7-3; d_gene: TRBD1; abundance: -; j_gene: TRBJ1-2; CDR3nt: TGTGCCAGCAGCCAAGGACAGGGAAATGGCTACACCTTC; CDR3aa: CASSQGQGNGYTF
v_gene: TRBV9; d_gene: TRBD2; abundance: -; j_gene: TRBJ2-5; CDR3nt: TGTGCCAGCAGCGTCCGTCCCGGGGGGGGGCGTGCGGGAGAGACCCAGTACTTC; CDR3aa: CASSVRPGGGRAGETQYF
v_gene: TRBV9; d_gene: -; abundance: -; j_gene: TRBJ2-7; CDR3nt: TGTGCCAGCAGCCCGCGGACGGGGTTCGCCTACGAGCAGTACTTC; CDR3aa: CASSPRTGFAYEQYF
v_gene: TRBV7-2; d_gene: -; abundance: -; j_gene: TRBJ2-1; CDR3nt: TGTGCCAGCAGCTTAGAAGGGGCAACCTACAATGAGCAGTTCTTC; CDR3aa: CASSLEGATYNEQFF
v_gene: TRBV30; d_gene: TRBD1; abundance: -; j_gene: TRBJ1-2; CDR3nt: TGTGCCTGGAGTCTTCAACCGGGACAGGGGGCCATCCACTTAGCTAACTATGGCTACACCTTC; CDR3aa: CAWSLQPGQGAIHLANYGYTF